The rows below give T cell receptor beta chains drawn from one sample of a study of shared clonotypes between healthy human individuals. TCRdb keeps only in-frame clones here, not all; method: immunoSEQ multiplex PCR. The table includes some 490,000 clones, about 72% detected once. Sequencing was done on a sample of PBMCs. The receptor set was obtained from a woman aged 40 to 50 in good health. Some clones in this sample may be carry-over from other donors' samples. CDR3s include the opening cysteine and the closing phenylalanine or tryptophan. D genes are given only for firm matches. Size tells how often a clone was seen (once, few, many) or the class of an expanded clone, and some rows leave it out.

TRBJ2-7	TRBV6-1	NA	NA	CASKGFRLAYEQYF	TGTGCCAGCAAAGGTTTCAGACTCGCCTACGAGCAGTACTTC
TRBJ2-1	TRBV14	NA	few	CASSQDTAPFNEQFF	TGTGCCAGCAGCCAAGACACTGCTCCCTTCAATGAGCAGTTCTTC
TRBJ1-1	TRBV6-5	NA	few	CASSSLTGTEAFF	TGTGCCAGCAGTTCCCTAACTGGGACTGAAGCTTTCTTT
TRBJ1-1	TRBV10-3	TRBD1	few	CAISEYRGDTEAFF	TGTGCCATCAGTGAGTACAGGGGAGACACTGAAGCTTTCTTT
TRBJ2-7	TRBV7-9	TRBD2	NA	CASSLALAGSNYEQYF	TGTGCCAGCAGCTTAGCACTAGCGGGCAGCAATTACGAGCAGTACTTC
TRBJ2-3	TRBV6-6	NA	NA	CASGPLLDTQYF	TGTGCCAGCGGACCCCTCTTGGATACGCAGTATTTT
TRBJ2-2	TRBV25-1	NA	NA	CASSDSKKANTGELFF	TGTGCCAGCAGTGATTCTAAGAAAGCGAACACCGGGGAGCTGTTTTTT
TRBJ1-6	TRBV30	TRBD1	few	CAWRPLTGVNSPLHF	TGTGCCTGGAGACCCCTAACAGGGGTGAATTCACCCCTCCACTTT
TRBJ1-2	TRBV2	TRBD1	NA	CASSEETGTGGLVTF	TGTGCCAGCAGTGAAGAGACCGGGACAGGGGGCTTAGTCACCTTC
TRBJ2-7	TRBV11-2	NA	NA	CASSLVGLASPEDEQYF	TGTGCCAGCAGCTTAGTCGGGCTAGCGTCCCCCGAGGACGAGCAGTACTTC
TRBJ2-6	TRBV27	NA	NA	CASSATDRPSGANVLTF	TGTGCCAGCAGTGCGACGGACAGACCTTCTGGGGCCAACGTCCTGACTTTC
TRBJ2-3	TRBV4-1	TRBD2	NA	CASSYQRLAGGPQEGTQYF	TGCGCCAGCAGCTACCAGCGACTAGCGGGAGGGCCCCAGGAGGGTACGCAGTATTTT
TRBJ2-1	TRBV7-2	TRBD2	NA	CASSLGLASGRINEQFF	TGTGCCAGCAGCTTAGGCTTAGCTAGCGGGAGGATCAATGAGCAGTTCTTC
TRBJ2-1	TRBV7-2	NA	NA	CASIPAAPQIADEQFF	TGTGCCAGCATCCCCGCAGCGCCCCAAATTGCGGATGAGCAGTTCTTC
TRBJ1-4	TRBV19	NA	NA	CASRGAASEKLFF	TGTGCCAGTAGGGGGGCGGCGTCTGAAAAACTGTTTTTT
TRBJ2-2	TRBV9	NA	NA	CASSVAGPNTGELFF	TGTGCCAGCAGCGTAGCGGGGCCTAACACCGGGGAGCTGTTTTTT
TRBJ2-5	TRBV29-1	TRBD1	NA	CSVAGQGVEQETQYF	TGCAGCGTTGCCGGGCAGGGGGTTGAGCAAGAGACCCAGTACTTC
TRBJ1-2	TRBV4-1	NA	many	CASSQDLHLNYGYTF	TGCGCCAGTAGCCAAGATCTTCACCTTAACTATGGCTACACCTTC
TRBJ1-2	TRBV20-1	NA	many	CSAGRGEGYTF	TGCAGTGCCGGACGTGGGGAAGGCTACACCTTC
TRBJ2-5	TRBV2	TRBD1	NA	CASSEEGTGGETQYF	TGTGCCAGCAGTGAAGAAGGGACAGGGGGAGAGACCCAGTACTTC
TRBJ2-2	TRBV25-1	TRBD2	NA	CASSGGLARSWGTGELFF	TGTGCCAGCAGTGGGGGACTAGCCCGGAGTTGGGGCACCGGGGAGCTGTTTTTT
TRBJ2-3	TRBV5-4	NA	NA	CASSLVGGSTDTQYF	TGTGCCAGCAGCTTGGTGGGAGGAAGCACAGATACGCAGTATTTT
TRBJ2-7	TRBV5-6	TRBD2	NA	CASSLGGRASYEQYF	TGTGCCAGCAGCTTGGGAGGGAGGGCCTCCTACGAGCAGTACTTC
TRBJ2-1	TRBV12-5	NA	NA	CASGLDGSYNEQFF	TGTGCTAGTGGTTTGGACGGCTCCTACAATGAGCAGTTCTTC
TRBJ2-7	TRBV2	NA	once	CASNPSGVPYEQYF	TGTGCCAGCAACCCTAGTGGGGTCCCCTACGAGCAGTACTTC
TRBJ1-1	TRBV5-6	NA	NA	CASSLAGSFYRTNTEAFF	TGTGCCAGCAGCTTGGCGGGGTCTTTTTACAGGACGAACACTGAAGCTTTCTTT
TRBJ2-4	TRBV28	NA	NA	CASSLLGTGENIQYF	TGTGCCAGCAGTTTATTGGGAACAGGTGAAAACATTCAGTACTTC
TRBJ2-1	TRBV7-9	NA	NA	CASSSSIHEQFF	TGTGCCAGCAGCTCCTCTATTCATGAGCAGTTCTTC
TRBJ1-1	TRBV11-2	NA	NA	CASSYPRHRAGEAFF	TGTGCCAGCAGCTACCCTAGGCACAGGGCGGGTGAAGCTTTCTTT
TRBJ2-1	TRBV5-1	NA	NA	CASTIQSSYNEQFF	TGCGCCAGCACCATCCAGAGCTCCTACAATGAGCAGTTCTTC
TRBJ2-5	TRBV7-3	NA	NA	CASSPTRGETQYF	TGTGCCAGTAGCCCTACTAGGGGGGAGACCCAGTACTTC
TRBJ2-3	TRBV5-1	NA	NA	CASSLGGGPSTDTQYF	TGCGCCAGCAGCTTGGGGGGCGGACCGAGCACAGATACGCAGTATTTT
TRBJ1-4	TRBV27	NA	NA	CASSLLGEKLFF	TGTGCCAGCAGTTTATTGGGTGAAAAACTGTTTTTT
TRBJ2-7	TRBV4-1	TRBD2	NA	CASSQAGLAGSEQYF	TGCGCCAGCAGCCAAGCGGGACTAGCGGGATCCGAGCAGTACTTC
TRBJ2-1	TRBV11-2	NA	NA	CASSLGAGSSYNEQFF	TGTGCCAGCAGCTTAGGGGCCGGAAGCTCCTACAATGAGCAGTTCTTC
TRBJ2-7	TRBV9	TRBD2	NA	CASSVGLAGGTYEQYF	TGTGCCAGCAGCGTTGGACTAGCGGGAGGAACCTACGAGCAGTACTTC
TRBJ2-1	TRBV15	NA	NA	CATSRDMARKINEQFF	TGTGCCACCAGCAGAGATATGGCTAGAAAAATTAATGAGCAGTTCTTC
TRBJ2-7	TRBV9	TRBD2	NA	CASGGLAGVGEQYF	TGTGCCAGCGGCGGACTAGCGGGAGTCGGCGAGCAGTACTTC
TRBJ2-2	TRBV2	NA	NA	CASSYTGELFF	TGTGCCAGCAGTTATACCGGGGAGCTGTTTTTT
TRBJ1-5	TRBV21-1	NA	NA	CASSKDSGQEDQPQHF	TGTGCCAGCAGCAAAGACTCCGGACAGGAGGATCAGCCCCAGCATTTT
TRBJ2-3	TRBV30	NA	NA	CAWSFTDTQYF	TGTGCCTGGAGTTTCACAGATACGCAGTATTTT
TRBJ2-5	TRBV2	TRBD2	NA	CASSEGLADQETQYF	TGTGCCAGCAGTGAAGGTCTAGCGGATCAAGAGACCCAGTACTTC
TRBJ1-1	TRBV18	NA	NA	CASSPGGAGNTEAFF	TGTGCCAGCTCACCCGGAGGTGCAGGGAACACTGAAGCTTTCTTT
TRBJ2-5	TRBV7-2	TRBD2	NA	CASSTLAAVPETQYF	TGTGCCAGCAGCACACTAGCGGCAGTTCCAGAGACCCAGTACTTC
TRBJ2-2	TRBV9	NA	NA	CASGQVANTGELFF	TGTGCCAGCGGTCAGGTTGCGAACACCGGGGAGCTGTTTTTT
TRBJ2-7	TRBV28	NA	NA	CASGGGRYEQYF	TGTGCCAGCGGGGGCGGGCGCTACGAGCAGTACTTC
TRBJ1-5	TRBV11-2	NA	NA	CASSLSPGGSGSNQPQHF	TGTGCCAGCAGCTTAAGCCCGGGGGGATCTGGTAGCAATCAGCCCCAGCATTTT
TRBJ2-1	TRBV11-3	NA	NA	CASSSGRSYNEQFF	TGTGCCAGCAGCTCCGGCCGTTCCTACAATGAGCAGTTCTTC
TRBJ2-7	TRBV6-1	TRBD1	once	CASNERGRGTYEQYF	TGTGCCAGCAACGAAAGGGGCAGGGGGACCTACGAGCAGTACTTC
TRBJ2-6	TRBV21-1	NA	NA	CASSKGGSGSASANSGANVLTF	TGTGCCAGCAGCAAAGGGGGGAGCGGGTCGGCTAGCGCCAATTCTGGGGCCAACGTCCTGACTTTC
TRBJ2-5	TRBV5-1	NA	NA	CASSGRGEETQYF	TGCGCCAGCAGCGGAAGGGGCGAAGAGACCCAGTACTTC
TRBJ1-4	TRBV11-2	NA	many	CASSLAGATNEKLFF	TGTGCCAGCAGCTTAGCGGGGGCGACTAATGAAAAACTGTTTTTT
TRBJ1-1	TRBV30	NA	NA	CAWSPTGLNTEAFF	TGTGCCTGGAGCCCGACAGGTTTGAACACTGAAGCTTTCTTT
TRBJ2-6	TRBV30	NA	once	CAWLGVRPSGANVLTF	TGTGCCTGGTTGGGGGTTAGACCTTCTGGGGCCAACGTCCTGACTTTC